A selection of T cell receptor beta chains follows, all from one sample in a study of blood T cell repertoires in COVID-19. Assay: immunoSEQ multiplex PCR; the TCRdb copy retains only in-frame clones and omits some. The sample carries approximately 85,000 clones, 86% recorded once. The specimen sequenced was peripheral blood. Receptors were obtained from a middle-aged man with active or convalescent COVID-19. Both conserved end residues are part of each CDR3. Each record gives: CDR3 protein, V gene, clone size. Clone size is shown for a subset of rows, as once, few, many or a class of expanded clone.

CASSLAHFGQDRYEQYF | TRBV7-9 | few
CASANRGTEAFF | TRBV10-1 | .
CASSSRTSGSRYNEQFF | TRBV11-3 | .
CASSPRLAGKNEQFF | TRBV11-3 | .
CASSLVRGGTGELFF | TRBV5-4 | once
CASSKVVQGRTGELFF | TRBV21-1 | .
CASSLAGTSNEKLFF | TRBV5-1 | .
CASSLAARGEQFF | TRBV7-8 | few
CASSPRTGSSYEQYF | TRBV18 | .
CASSSAPTGISGNTIYF | TRBV7-2 | .
CSVTTGEETQYF | TRBV29-1 | .
CASSSTDQRNTIYF | TRBV5-1 | few
CASGQGLAGGFGTDTQYF | TRBV12-5 | .
CASSGTGSYNEQFF | TRBV18 | .
CASSATPQSYSNQPQHF | TRBV6-1 | .
CASSLGTARYSNQPQHF | TRBV6-2/TRBV6-3 | .
CASSSTADSGETQYF | TRBV19 | once